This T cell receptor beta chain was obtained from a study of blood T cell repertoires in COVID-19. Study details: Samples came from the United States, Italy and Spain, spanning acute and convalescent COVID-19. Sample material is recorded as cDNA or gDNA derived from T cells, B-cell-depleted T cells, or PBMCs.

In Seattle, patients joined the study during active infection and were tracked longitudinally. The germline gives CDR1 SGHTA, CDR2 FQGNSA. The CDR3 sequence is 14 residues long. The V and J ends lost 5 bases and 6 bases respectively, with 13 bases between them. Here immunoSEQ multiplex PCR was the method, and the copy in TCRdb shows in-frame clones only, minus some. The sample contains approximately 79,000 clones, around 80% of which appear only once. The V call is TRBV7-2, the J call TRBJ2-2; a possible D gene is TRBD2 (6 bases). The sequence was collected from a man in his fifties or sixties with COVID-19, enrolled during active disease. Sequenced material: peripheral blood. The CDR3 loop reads CASSRDFGAGELFF. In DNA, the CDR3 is TGTGCCAGCAGCCGGGACTTTGGCGCCGGGGAGCTGTTTTTT.